These 20 T cell receptor beta chains share one sample of origin, sequenced in a study of long-term antiretroviral therapy in people with HIV. The assay used was immunoSEQ (version v3.0), run at survey level. TCRdb keeps only in-frame clones here, not all; method: immunoSEQ multiplex PCR. The profile covers approximately 25,000 clones, with 76% appearing a single time and more than 4% taken by the ten largest. Here the sequenced sample was unsorted PBMCs, taken 0.5 years after starting antiretroviral therapy. The receptors stem from a woman aged 40 to 55 with HIV.

V usage is TRBV28 and J usage is TRBJ2-5; D perhaps matches TRBD1 (6 bases). The length of the CDR3 is 15 residues. CDR1 is MDHEN and CDR2 is SYDVKM in the germline V gene. V lost 5 bases and J lost 2, with 15 bases in between. In nucleotides, the CDR3 is TGTGCCAGCAGTCCTCTCGGACAGCAGCAAGAGACCCAGTACTTC. It translates to CASSPLGQQQETQYF.

The V and J genes are TRBV15 and TRBJ2-4; D might be TRBD1 or TRBD2, each matching 5 bases. The CDR3 sequence is 14 residues long. V gave up 0 bases and J gave up 11 bases, with 14 bases separating them. Per the germline V gene, CDR1 is LNHNV and CDR2 is YYDKDF (reference sequence). CDR3 DNA sequence: TGTGCCACCAGCAGAGATGCAGGGACGGGCTTTCAGTACTTC. It codes for CATSRDAGTGFQYF.

The rearrangement uses TRBV11-1 and TRBJ2-5; D possibly matches TRBD1 or TRBD2 (6 bases each). V shed 2 bases and J shed 4 bases, with 11 bases lying between them. Per germline, CDR1 SGHAT and CDR2 FQDESV (reference sequence). The CDR3 runs 14 residues. The CDR3 region is CASSLTRGGETQYF. The CDR3 nucleotides are TGTGCCAGCAGCTTAACCAGGGGAGGAGAGACCCAGTACTTC. Complete variable domain (other parts from reference TRBV11-1 and TRBJ2-5): EAEVAQSPRYKITEKSQAVAFWCDPISGHATLYWYRQILGQGPELLVQFQDESVVDDSQLPKDRFSAERLKGVDSTLKIQPAELGDSAMYLCASSLTRGGETQYFGPGTRLLVL.

Only a few counts were recorded for this clone. V and J are TRBV10-1 and TRBJ1-2; perhaps TRBD1 as D (6 bases). Germline assignment: CDR1 WNHNN and CDR2 SYGVQD (reference sequence). V was shortened by 7 bases and J by 5 bases, with 20 bases between the two germline ends. The CDR3 spans 15 residues. The CDR3 protein is CASTRTPGQEYGYTF. The DNA for the CDR3 is TGCGCCAGCACTAGGACGCCGGGACAAGAATATGGCTACACCTTC.

The chain recombines TRBV18 with TRBJ1-1; no clear D gene. Germline V gene data show CDR1 as KGHSH and CDR2 as LQKENI. V gave up 2 bases and J gave up 5 bases, with 18 bases separating them. The CDR3 has 16 residues. The chain's CDR3 is CASSPFPIRGGTEAFF. In nucleotides, the CDR3 is TGTGCCAGCTCACCATTCCCGATCCGGGGAGGGACTGAAGCTTTCTTT.

The chain links TRBV19 to TRBJ1-1; 9 nucleotides agree with TRBD1. Germline lookup yields CDR1 LNHDA and CDR2 SQIVND (reference sequence). The CDR3 contains 14 residues. V was clipped by 4 bases and J by 5 bases; unmatched bases: 5. In nucleotides, the CDR3 is TGTGCCAGTAGTACGGGACAGGGTAGGACTGAAGCTTTCTTT. Its protein product is CASSTGQGRTEAFF.

This clone was recorded once. This chain connects TRBV6-6 to TRBJ2-5; 8 nucleotides match TRBD2. Losses at the gene ends were 2 bases for V and 2 bases for J; bases not matched to a gene: 7. The CDR3 is 16 amino acids. Germline-derived CDR1 and CDR2 are MNHNY and SVGAGI (reference sequence). The CDR3 bases are TGTGCCAGCAGTTACGGGCGGGGGGCTCTACAAGAGACCCAGTACTTC. Translated: CASSYGRGALQETQYF.

This chain uses TRBV28 with TRBJ2-7; 7 nucleotides match TRBD1. This CDR3 region has 16 residues. Germline loops: CDR1 MDHEN, CDR2 SYDVKM. V lost 4 bases, J lost 3 bases, and 12 bases stayed unmatched. The CDR3 reads CASSSRGGDRYYEQYF. The CDR3 DNA is TGTGCCAGCAGTTCGAGGGGTGGGGACAGATACTACGAGCAGTACTTC.

This clone has a single count. The J gene is TRBJ2-1, the V gene TRBV4-3, with 7 bases lining up with TRBD2. Germline CDR1 and CDR2: LGHNA and YSLEER. The CDR3 totals 14 residues. Trimming took 2 bases from V and 9 from J; bases not matched to a gene: 7. The CDR3: CASSQLGGGGEQFF. CDR3 bases: TGCGCCAGCAGCCAACTAGGCGGGGGTGGTGAGCAGTTCTTC.

The V call is TRBV12-1, the J call TRBJ1-3; TRBD1, the D gene given by the table, was not confirmed from the DNA. TRBV12-1 is listed as a pseudogene. The CDR3 is made up of 17 amino acids. This chain's CDR3 is CASSHSPGQISGNTIYF. CDR3 bases: TGTGCCAGCAGCCACTCACCGGGACAAATCTCTGGAAACACCATATATTTT.

V usage is TRBV7-2 and J usage is TRBJ1-5, with D possibly being TRBD1 (6 bases). CDR1 and CDR2 from the germline V gene are SGHTA and FQGNSA. Between the trimmed V and J ends, which lost 4 bases and 4 bases, there was a span of 8 bases. The CDR3 is made up of 13 amino acids. The CDR3 here is CASSWQGNQPQHF. The CDR3 coding sequence is TGTGCCAGCAGCTGGCAGGGGAATCAGCCCCAGCATTTT.

The rearrangement links TRBV10-2 to TRBJ2-3; D is unclear. Germline V gene lookup returns CDR1 WSHSY and CDR2 SAAADI. Trimming left V 8 bases short and J 5 bases short, with 14 bases between. The CDR3 extends over 13 amino acids. The CDR3 reads CASSYLPGDTQYF. CDR3 DNA sequence: TGCGCCAGCTCCTACCTCCCCGGAGATACGCAGTATTTT.

V gene TRBV7-7 combines with J gene TRBJ2-1; 8 bases agree with TRBD1. Germline trimming cut 2 bases from V and 8 bases from J; bases unmatched to any gene: 8. The germline V gene has CDR1 SSHAT and CDR2 FNYEAQ (reference sequence). The CDR3 is made up of 15 amino acids. The CDR3, as DNA: TGTGCCAGCAGCTTACAGGGGGCGGGTGGCGATGAGCAGTTCTTC. Translation: CASSLQGAGGDEQFF.

The rearrangement links TRBV5-4 to TRBJ2-7, with D unclear. The CDR3 extends over 12 amino acids. Trimming left V 0 bases short and J 6 bases short, with 7 bases between. CDR1 SGHNT and CDR2 YYREEE come from the germline V gene (reference sequence). CDR3 DNA: TGTGCCAGCAGCTTGGCGCAACGCGAGCAGTACTTC. This codes for CASSLAQREQYF.

The CDR3 sequence: CATSKGARLSSGNTIYF. DNA of the CDR3: TGTGCCACCAGCAAGGGGGCAAGACTTAGCTCTGGAAACACCATATATTTT. The rearrangement uses TRBV15 and TRBJ1-3; 7 bases are a match to TRBD1. V gave up 4 bases and J gave up 0 bases; unmatched junction bases: 9. This CDR3 contains 17 residues. Germline V gene lookup returns CDR1 LNHNV and CDR2 YYDKDF (reference sequence).

The genes are TRBV12-5 and TRBJ2-1; TRBD1 matches 7 bases. The CDR3 loop spans 12 amino acids. V shed 5 bases and J 15 bases; nucleotides not matched to a gene: 10. CDR1 and CDR2 from the germline V gene are LGHNT and FRNRAP. The CDR3 bases are TGTGCTAGTGGTACAGGACAGGCCCGGCCGTTCTTC. Translating gives CASGTGQARPFF.

The chain is built from TRBV7-2 and TRBJ2-7; TRBD1 aligns across 7 bases. V lost 3 bases and J lost 1; bases outside the gene matches: 9. This CDR3 contains 16 residues. Per the germline V gene, CDR1 is SGHTA and CDR2 is FQGNSA. For the CDR3, the DNA is TGTGCCAGCAGCTTCGGAGACAGGGTCGGGTCCTACGAGCAGTACTTC. It is translated as CASSFGDRVGSYEQYF.

The chain uses TRBV5-8 and TRBJ1-5; D call uncertain. The germline CDR1 and CDR2 sequences are SGHTS and YDEGEE. The length of the CDR3 is 13 residues. V lost 3 bases and J 5 bases, leaving 9 bases between the germline ends. CDR3 loop: CASSSDQYQPQHF. Here the CDR3 DNA reads TGTGCCAGCAGCTCGGATCAGTATCAGCCCCAGCATTTT.

This clone was seen just once. The chain recombines TRBV7-2 with TRBJ1-2; 7 nucleotides match TRBD1. V was clipped by 1 base and J by 6 bases; unmatched bases: 8. The CDR3 loop spans 15 amino acids. The germline V gene has CDR1 SGHTA and CDR2 FQGNSA. CDR3 residues: CASSLGGGSRNGYTF. In nucleotides, the CDR3 is TGTGCCAGCAGCTTAGGAGGGGGCAGTAGGAATGGCTACACCTTC.

This clone was picked up one time. The rearrangement uses TRBV14 and TRBJ2-7; TRBD1 matches at 9 bases. V shed 6 bases and J 1 base; nucleotides not matched to a gene: 10. The CDR3 contains 16 residues. Germline V gives CDR1 SGHDN, CDR2 FVKESK. In DNA form, the CDR3 reads TGTGCCAGCAGGAAAGAAGGACAGGGGAGGTCCTACGAGCAGTACTTC. As protein: CASRKEGQGRSYEQYF.